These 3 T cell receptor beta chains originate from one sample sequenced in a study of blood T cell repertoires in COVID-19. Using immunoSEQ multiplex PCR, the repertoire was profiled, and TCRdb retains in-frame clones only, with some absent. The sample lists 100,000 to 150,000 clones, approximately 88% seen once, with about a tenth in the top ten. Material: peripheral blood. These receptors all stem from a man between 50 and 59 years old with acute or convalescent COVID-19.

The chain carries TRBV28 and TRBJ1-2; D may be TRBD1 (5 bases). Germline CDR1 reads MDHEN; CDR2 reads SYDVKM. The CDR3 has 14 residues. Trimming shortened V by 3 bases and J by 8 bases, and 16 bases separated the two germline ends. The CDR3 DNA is TGTGCCAGCAGTTTTAGGCAGGGATTCTTGGGCTACACCTTC. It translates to CASSFRQGFLGYTF.

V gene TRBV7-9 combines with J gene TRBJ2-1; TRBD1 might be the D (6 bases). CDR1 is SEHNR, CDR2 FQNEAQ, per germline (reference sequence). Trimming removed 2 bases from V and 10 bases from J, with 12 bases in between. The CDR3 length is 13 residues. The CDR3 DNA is TGTGCCAGCAGCTTATCTCTTACAGGGGAGCAGTTCTTC. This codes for CASSLSLTGEQFF.

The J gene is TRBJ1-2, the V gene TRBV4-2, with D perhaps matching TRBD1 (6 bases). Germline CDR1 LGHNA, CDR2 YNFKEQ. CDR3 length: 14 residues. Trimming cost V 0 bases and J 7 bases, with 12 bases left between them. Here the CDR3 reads CASSQERDTRGYTF. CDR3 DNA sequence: TGTGCCAGCAGCCAAGAAAGGGACACCCGTGGCTACACCTTC.